The source of this T cell receptor (beta chain) is a study of blood T cell repertoires in COVID-19. This clone was observed a single time. One end of the junction varies from germline; a read error may be responsible. This CDR3 is built from 18 residues. Germline V gives CDR1 SNHLY, CDR2 FYNNEI. Sequenced by immunoSEQ multiplex PCR; TCRdb stores in-frame clones only, minus some. Among approximately 200,000 clones listed, roughly three quarters were seen once. The TCR sequence derives from a woman of 80 years or more with COVID-19, enrolled during active disease. V gene TRBV2 combines with J gene TRBJ2-1; 8 positions agree with TRBD2. Sequenced sample: peripheral blood. The CDR3: CAPRGGLAGGSPWNEQFF. CDR3 nucleotide sequence: TGCGCCCCCCGCGGGGGACTCGCGGGGGGCAGCCCTTGGAATGAGCAGTTCTTC.